A selection of T cell receptor beta chains follows, all from one sample in a study of blood T cell repertoires in COVID-19. The method was immunoSEQ multiplex PCR; TCRdb's version includes in-frame clones alone and lacks a portion of them. The sample includes about 310,000 clones, around 87% of them seen just once. Source material: peripheral blood. The receptors originated from a man between 50 and 59 years old with active or convalescent COVID-19. The CDR3 runs from the conserved cysteine through the conserved F or W. A D gene is named only where the DNA matches it firmly. Size values are once, few and many counts, or a class for expanded clones, and some rows have none.

len: 15; v_gene: TRBV7-2; abundance: -; j_gene: TRBJ2-7; d_gene: -; CDR3nt: TGTGCCAGCAGCTTAGTCTCCGGAGGAGCCTACGAGCAGTACTTC; CDR3aa: CASSLVSGGAYEQYF
len: 13; v_gene: TRBV6-6; abundance: -; j_gene: TRBJ2-3; d_gene: -; CDR3nt: TGTGCCAGCAGCGGGGTCGGGACAGATACGCAGTATTTT; CDR3aa: CASSGVGTDTQYF
len: 14; v_gene: TRBV7-2; abundance: once; j_gene: TRBJ1-1; d_gene: -; CDR3nt: TGTGCCAGCAGCTTAGTTGGAGGGAGCACTGAAGCTTTCTTT; CDR3aa: CASSLVGGSTEAFF
len: 12; v_gene: TRBV6-5; abundance: few; j_gene: TRBJ1-2; d_gene: TRBD1; CDR3nt: TGTGCCAGCAGCTTGGACAGGGCAGGCTACACCTTC; CDR3aa: CASSLDRAGYTF
len: 15; v_gene: TRBV6-6; abundance: -; j_gene: TRBJ1-2; d_gene: TRBD1; CDR3nt: TGTGCCAGCACTCGCCAGGGACAGAGTGTCTATGGCTACACCTTC; CDR3aa: CASTRQGQSVYGYTF
len: 14; v_gene: TRBV4-3; abundance: few; j_gene: TRBJ2-7; d_gene: -; CDR3nt: TGCGCCAGCCAGCGGACCCGGTCCTCCTACGAGCAGTACTTC; CDR3aa: CASQRTRSSYEQYF
len: 13; v_gene: TRBV4-1; abundance: -; j_gene: TRBJ2-3; d_gene: -; CDR3nt: TGCGCCAGCAGCCTAGCGGGCACAGATACGCAGTATTTT; CDR3aa: CASSLAGTDTQYF
len: 17; v_gene: TRBV19; abundance: -; j_gene: TRBJ2-2; d_gene: -; CDR3nt: TGTGCCAGTAGTATAGATCCCCGACAGACATACCGGTCGGAGCTGTTTTTT; CDR3aa: CASSIDPRQTYRSELFF
len: 16; v_gene: TRBV11-3; abundance: -; j_gene: TRBJ2-3; d_gene: TRBD2; CDR3nt: TGTGCCAGCAGCTTAGGGCGGGGGGGCGGCACAGATACGCAGTATTTT; CDR3aa: CASSLGRGGGTDTQYF
len: 11; v_gene: TRBV6-5; abundance: -; j_gene: TRBJ1-5; d_gene: -; CDR3nt: TGTGCCAGCAGTCTCAATCAGCCCCAGCATTTT; CDR3aa: CASSLNQPQHF
len: 17; v_gene: TRBV7-9; abundance: -; j_gene: TRBJ2-3; d_gene: -; CDR3nt: TGTGCCAGCAACTACCCCCGGGGGTCTAGCGGCACAGATACGCAGTATTTT; CDR3aa: CASNYPRGSSGTDTQYF
len: 14; v_gene: TRBV30; abundance: once; j_gene: TRBJ2-1; d_gene: -; CDR3nt: TGTGCCTGGAGTTGGGGGGTCTCCTACAATGAGCAGTTCTTC; CDR3aa: CAWSWGVSYNEQFF
len: 19; v_gene: TRBV15; abundance: -; j_gene: TRBJ1-2; d_gene: TRBD1; CDR3nt: TGTGCCACCAGCAACGATCCGGGACAGGGGTCCCCCGCCCGCTATGGCTACACCTTC; CDR3aa: CATSNDPGQGSPARYGYTF
len: 16; v_gene: TRBV9; abundance: many; j_gene: TRBJ2-1; d_gene: TRBD2; CDR3nt: TGTGCCAGCAGCGTAGGTTCTAGCGGGGTTTACAATGAGCAGTTCTTC; CDR3aa: CASSVGSSGVYNEQFF
len: 15; v_gene: TRBV7-6; abundance: -; j_gene: TRBJ2-3; d_gene: -; CDR3nt: TGTGCCAGCAGCCCGCGGACTATAGGTGCGGGTACGCAGTATTTT; CDR3aa: CASSPRTIGAGTQYF
len: 18; v_gene: TRBV5-4; abundance: -; j_gene: TRBJ1-2; d_gene: TRBD1; CDR3nt: TGTGCCAGCAGCAGGCCGGGGGGATGGACAGGGGCAGGGCCTGGCTACACCTTC; CDR3aa: CASSRPGGWTGAGPGYTF
len: 16; v_gene: TRBV28; abundance: -; j_gene: TRBJ2-2; d_gene: -; CDR3nt: TGTGCCAGCAGCCCCCCCGACAGCCTAAACACCGGGGAGCTGTTTTTT; CDR3aa: CASSPPDSLNTGELFF
len: 14; v_gene: TRBV11-2; abundance: -; j_gene: TRBJ2-7; d_gene: TRBD2; CDR3nt: TGTGCCAGCAGCTCGGGACTATTTCGGTACGAGCAGTACTTC; CDR3aa: CASSSGLFRYEQYF
len: 13; v_gene: TRBV5-1; abundance: -; j_gene: TRBJ2-5; d_gene: TRBD1; CDR3nt: TGCGCCAGCAGCTTCGGACAGGGGGAGACCCAGTACTTC; CDR3aa: CASSFGQGETQYF
len: 15; v_gene: TRBV7-3; abundance: -; j_gene: TRBJ2-7; d_gene: TRBD1; CDR3nt: TGTGCCAGCAGCCTCGCCGGGACAGGGTACCACGAGCAGTACTTC; CDR3aa: CASSLAGTGYHEQYF
len: 14; v_gene: TRBV6-5; abundance: -; j_gene: TRBJ1-1; d_gene: TRBD1; CDR3nt: TGTGCCAGCAAAAAGACAGGGGGCGGGAATGAAGCTTTCTTT; CDR3aa: CASKKTGGGNEAFF
len: 13; v_gene: TRBV6-5; abundance: -; j_gene: TRBJ2-7; d_gene: -; CDR3nt: TGTGCCAGCGGACGGGACATGCCGGGTGGGCAGTACTTC; CDR3aa: CASGRDMPGGQYF
len: 14; v_gene: TRBV7-9; abundance: -; j_gene: TRBJ1-2; d_gene: TRBD1; CDR3nt: TGTGCCAGCAGCTGGACAGGGGGCAACTATGGCTACACCTTC; CDR3aa: CASSWTGGNYGYTF
len: 14; v_gene: TRBV2; abundance: -; j_gene: TRBJ1-2; d_gene: -; CDR3nt: TGTGCCAGCAGTGAGGAGGGCTTTAACTATGGCTACACCTTC; CDR3aa: CASSEEGFNYGYTF
len: 11; v_gene: TRBV12-3/TRBV12-4; abundance: -; j_gene: TRBJ2-3; d_gene: -; CDR3nt: TGTGCCAGCAGCGTCACAGATACGCAGTATTTT; CDR3aa: CASSVTDTQYF
len: 15; v_gene: TRBV4-2; abundance: -; j_gene: TRBJ1-2; d_gene: -; CDR3nt: TGTGCCAGCAGCCAAGATTCTCCAGTCCCTTATGGCTACACCTTC; CDR3aa: CASSQDSPVPYGYTF
len: 16; v_gene: TRBV14; abundance: -; j_gene: TRBJ2-7; d_gene: TRBD1; CDR3nt: TGTGCCAGCAGCCCTCGGACAGGGGGCGCTTCTTACGAGCAGTACTTC; CDR3aa: CASSPRTGGASYEQYF
len: 16; v_gene: TRBV5-1; abundance: -; j_gene: TRBJ2-3; d_gene: -; CDR3nt: TGCGCCAGCAGCTTGGGGATTAGTTTAGGACTAGATACGCAGTATTTT; CDR3aa: CASSLGISLGLDTQYF
len: 15; v_gene: TRBV5-6; abundance: -; j_gene: TRBJ1-6; d_gene: -; CDR3nt: TGTGCCAGCAGCTTTTTCGGGGGTCGTAATTCACCCCTCCACTTT; CDR3aa: CASSFFGGRNSPLHF
len: 15; v_gene: TRBV7-9; abundance: -; j_gene: TRBJ1-4; d_gene: -; CDR3nt: TGTGCCAGCAGCCCCCTGAGCTCCACTAATGAAAAACTGTTTTTT; CDR3aa: CASSPLSSTNEKLFF
len: 15; v_gene: TRBV4-1; abundance: -; j_gene: TRBJ2-7; d_gene: -; CDR3nt: TGCGCCAGCAGCCCACTACCGGCAGTATCCTACGAGCAGTACTTC; CDR3aa: CASSPLPAVSYEQYF
len: 15; v_gene: TRBV5-8; abundance: -; j_gene: TRBJ2-2; d_gene: -; CDR3nt: TGTGCCAGCAGCTTGCCGACTAGATTCACCGGGGAGCTGTTTTTT; CDR3aa: CASSLPTRFTGELFF
len: 16; v_gene: TRBV5-1; abundance: -; j_gene: TRBJ1-6; d_gene: -; CDR3nt: TGCGCCAGCAGCTTGAGTTCCGGGGGCTATAATTCACCCCTCCACTTT; CDR3aa: CASSLSSGGYNSPLHF
len: 13; v_gene: TRBV11-2; abundance: -; j_gene: TRBJ1-5; d_gene: TRBD1; CDR3nt: TGTGCCAGCAGCCTAGAACAGGGGACGCCCCAGCATTTT; CDR3aa: CASSLEQGTPQHF